This T cell receptor (beta chain) was observed in a study of blood T cell repertoires in COVID-19. Study information: Acute and convalescent COVID-19 samples came from the United States, Italy and Spain. Nucleic acid was either cDNA or gDNA, and it came from T cells, B-cell-depleted T cells, or PBMCs.

The CDR3 length is 15 residues. Trimming left V 4 bases short and J 3 bases short, with 13 bases between. Germline loops: CDR1 SGHRS, CDR2 YFSETQ. Original processing methods: Reference gene primer amplification gave nucleated cell count estimates. Profiling relied on immunoSEQ multiplex PCR, and the TCRdb table lists in-frame clones only, not all of them. The DNA was the basis for D and trimming; V, J and clone size are from that table. The sample lists roughly 240,000 clones; just under 85% were seen once. The receptor's source is a woman older than 75 with acute or convalescent COVID-19. Sequencing used peripheral blood. This chain links TRBV5-1 with TRBJ2-2; D might be TRBD1 (6 bases). The CDR3 here is CASSVRGMHTGELFF. The CDR3 bases are TGCGCCAGCAGCGTCAGGGGTATGCACACCGGGGAGCTGTTTTTT.